This TCR beta chain was captured in a study of memory CD4+ T cells and cytomegalovirus serostatus. Study-wide background: Healthy Belgian adult donors included 9 or 10 CMV-positive and around 25 CMV-negative people. Study-level points and caveats: About two fifths of the roughly 160 known CMV-associated TCRbeta sequences appeared in CD4+ memory.

In the case of this clone: The antigen is undetermined.

Single viable CD3+CD4+CD8-CD45RO+ cells were sorted as the memory CD4+ T cells. Donors' CMV status reflects serum IgG against pp150, pp28, p38, p52. The CDR3 contains 13 residues. Trimming removed 0 bases from V and 5 bases from J, with 8 bases in between. The germline CDR1 and CDR2 sequences are SGHNT and YYREEE (reference sequence). The repertoire was sequenced with immunoSEQ multiplex PCR; TCRdb's copy has only in-frame clones and lacks some. The sample lists about 56,000 clones, 82% seen once, with roughly 0.4% in the top ten. The sample consisted of memory CD4+ T cells from blood. The sequence was obtained from an adult in good health and CMV-seronegative. The V and J genes are TRBV5-4 and TRBJ2-5, with TRBD2 as a possible D gene (6 bases). The CDR3 bases are TGTGCCAGCAGCTTGGGGGGGGAGGAGACCCAGTACTTC. Encoded protein: CASSLGGEETQYF.